This T cell receptor beta chain was found in a study of shared clonotypes between healthy human individuals. The authors split each subset's genomic DNA evenly across several immunoSEQ plates. In the authors' methods: As immunoSEQ supplied junction-only sequences (without quality scores), filtering differed. Generated by immunoSEQ multiplex PCR, the TCRdb table keeps only in-frame clones and is missing some. That table gives V, J and clone size, and the DNA gave D and trimming. The sample holds about 600,000 clones; roughly 72% are singletons and the top ten take around 12%. All participating donors were Caucasian adults from Nashville, Tennessee. From germline, CDR1 is SEHNR and CDR2 FQNEAQ (reference sequence). Trimming took off 5 bases at V and 1 base at J, with 8 bases between the two ends. This CDR3 comprises 13 residues.

The V gene is TRBV7-9, the J gene TRBJ1-1; possibly TRBD1 for D (6 bases). Sequenced sample: PBMCs. This sequence was found in a woman in her thirties or forties in good health. Some clones in this sample may be carry-over from other donors' samples. The CDR3 DNA sequence: TGTGCCAGCAGCGTACAGGGGAACACTGAAGCTTTCTTT. Its translation: CASSVQGNTEAFF.